The 23 T cell receptor beta chains given below trace back to one sample, sequenced in a study of cytomegalovirus exposure and HLA in healthy donors. Both 60 Vbeta primers and 13 Jbeta primers went into the PCR. Here immunoSEQ multiplex PCR was the method, and the copy in TCRdb shows in-frame clones only, minus some. The sample includes approximately 90,000 clones, around 8% seen only once; the top ten take approximately 2.5%. The sequencing input was PBMCs. These receptors came from a man aged 50 to 60 in good health and CMV-seronegative.

The CDR3 sequence: CATSRDRAQSTDTQYF. CDR3 in DNA: TGTGCCACCAGCAGAGATAGAGCACAGAGCACAGATACGCAGTATTTT. The V gene is TRBV15, the J gene TRBJ2-3; no reliable D call. V gave up 0 bases and J gave up 0 bases, with 10 bases separating them. CDR3 length equals 16 residues. Germline V CDR1 and CDR2: LNHNV, YYDKDF (reference sequence).

The gene calls are TRBV7-2 and TRBJ1-2; TRBD1 is a possible D gene (5 bases). Germline assignment: CDR1 SGHTA and CDR2 FQGNSA. The length of the CDR3 is 16 residues. Trimming took off 8 bases at V and 4 bases at J, with 23 bases between the two ends. The CDR3 is CASELKAAGRLYGYTF. DNA of the CDR3: TGTGCCAGCGAGCTTAAAGCCGCGGGGCGGCTCTATGGCTACACCTTC. The full variable domain, rest sourced from reference TRBV7-2 and TRBJ1-2, is GAGVSQSPSNKVTEKGKDVELRCDPISGHTALYWYRQSLGQGLEFLIYFQGNSAPDKSGLPSDRFSAERTGGSVSTLTIQRTQQEDSAVYLCASELKAAGRLYGYTFGSGTRLTVV.

This clone was counted only a few times. The chain employs TRBV2 and TRBJ1-6; D possibly corresponds to TRBD1 (5 bases). Germline V lookup: CDR1 SNHLY, CDR2 FYNNEI. This CDR3 contains 15 residues. The V end lost 10 bases, the J end lost 0 bases, and 13 bases lay between the germline ends. The CDR3 bases are TGTGCCATTGGGGCCGCGAGCTCCTATAATTCACCCCTCCACTTT. It is translated as CAIGAASSYNSPLHF.

The chain employs TRBV6-5 and TRBJ1-6; D gene uncertain. CDR1 and CDR2 (germline): MNHEY, SVGAGI. This CDR3 is built from 13 residues. Trimming took 6 bases from V and 8 from J, leaving 11 bases between them. The CDR3 here is CASSRSNDSPLHF. Written as DNA, the CDR3 is TGTGCCAGCAGCCGTTCTAATGATTCACCCCTCCACTTT.

CDR3 DNA: TGTGCCAGCAGCTTAGGTTTCGCAGGGAAGAACACCGGGGAGCTGTTTTTT. Translated: CASSLGFAGKNTGELFF. The rearrangement joins TRBV7-9 to TRBJ2-2; D perhaps matches TRBD1 (5 bases). The germline V gene encodes CDR1 SEHNR and CDR2 FQNEAQ (reference sequence). Trimming left V 1 base short and J 1 base short, with 13 bases between. The CDR3 spans 17 residues.

In its sample, this clone was seen a few times. This chain joins TRBV18 and TRBJ2-1, with 8 bases that match TRBD2. The ends lost 2 bases at V and 0 bases at J; junction bases unmatched: 6. The CDR3 runs to 17 residues. From germline, CDR1 is KGHSH and CDR2 LQKENI. The CDR3 region is CASSPYERGSSYNEQFF. CDR3 DNA: TGTGCCAGCTCACCATACGAGCGGGGGAGCTCCTACAATGAGCAGTTCTTC.

DNA of the CDR3: TGTGCCAGCAGCCTGCCGCGGGACACTGAAGCTTTCTTT. Amino acids: CASSLPRDTEAFF. This sequence joins TRBV5-8 and TRBJ1-1; D call uncertain. This CDR3 comprises 13 residues. Trimming removed 4 bases at V and 3 bases at J, with 10 bases between. Per the germline V gene, CDR1 is SGHTS and CDR2 is YDEGEE. Full variable domain (outside the CDR3, taken from reference TRBV5-8 and TRBJ1-1): EAGVTQSPTHLIKTRGQQATLRCSPISGHTSVYWYQQALGLGLQFLLWYDEGEERNRGNFPPRFSGRQFPNYSSELNVNALELEDSALYLCASSLPRDTEAFFGQGTRLTVV.

V and J are TRBV27 and TRBJ2-7, with 10 bases identical to TRBD1. The CDR3 is 15 amino acids. Germline CDR1 MNHEY, CDR2 SMNVEV (reference sequence). J gave up 3 bases and V 10 bases, and 12 bases lay outside the gene matches. The CDR3 sequence: CATRVSTGGSYEQYF. CDR3 nucleotides: TGTGCCACCCGGGTCTCGACAGGGGGCAGCTACGAGCAGTACTTC.

V and J are TRBV7-9 and TRBJ1-5; possible D gene TRBD1, 6 bases. Germline assignment: CDR1 SEHNR and CDR2 FQNEAQ (reference sequence). Trimming shortened V by 5 bases and J by 4 bases, and 15 bases separated the two germline ends. The CDR3 extends over 15 amino acids. CDR3 residues: CASSTGTQKNQPQHF. The CDR3 DNA reads as TGTGCCAGCAGCACCGGGACACAAAAGAATCAGCCCCAGCATTTT.

This chain uses TRBV19 with TRBJ2-5, with D possibly matching TRBD2 (6 bases). This CDR3 contains 13 residues. Germline V gene sequence: CDR1 LNHDA, CDR2 SQIVND (reference sequence). Trimming cost V 8 bases and J 0 bases, with 10 bases left between them. In DNA form, the CDR3 reads TGTGCCAGTCAGCGCGGGAACCAAGAGACCCAGTACTTC. As protein: CASQRGNQETQYF.

The gene calls are TRBV5-8 and TRBJ2-7; D is possibly TRBD2 (7 bases). Germline CDR1 is SGHTS and CDR2 is YDEGEE. Trimming shortened V by 4 bases and J by 10 bases, and 15 bases separated the two germline ends. The CDR3 runs 12 residues. The CDR3 coding sequence is TGTGCCAGCAGCCAGAGCGGGACACTCCAGTACGTC. Its protein is CASSQSGTLQYV.

This clone came up a few times. The rearrangement uses TRBV6-5 and TRBJ1-3; D is ambiguous. Per germline, CDR1 MNHEY and CDR2 SVGAGI. This CDR3 comprises 16 residues. V gave up 0 bases and J gave up 0 bases, with 9 bases separating them. CDR3 DNA sequence: TGTGCCAGCAGTTACTCCCCCCCGAGCTCTGGAAACACCATATATTTT. Residues: CASSYSPPSSGNTIYF.

The table lists this clone with a few counts. The chain recombines TRBV27 with TRBJ2-2; D ambiguous. The CDR3 contains 12 residues. V lost 2 bases and J 5 bases, leaving 3 bases between the germline ends. The germline CDR1 and CDR2 sequences are MNHEY and SMNVEV (reference sequence). The DNA for the CDR3 is TGTGCCAGCAGTTTACGGACCGGGGAGCTGTTTTTT. Encoded protein: CASSLRTGELFF.

The chain uses TRBV29-1 and TRBJ1-2; 7 nucleotides agree with TRBD1. This CDR3 is 12 amino acids long. V shed 2 bases, J shed 5 bases, and the junction held 2 bases outside the gene matches. Germline V lookup: CDR1 SQVTM, CDR2 ANQGSEA. Here the CDR3 DNA reads TGCAGCGTTGAACCCAGGGGGTATGGCTACACCTTC. Its translation: CSVEPRGYGYTF.

This clone was observed a handful of times. The rearrangement uses TRBV4-3 and TRBJ2-7; TRBD1 aligns across 8 bases. From germline, CDR1 is LGHNA and CDR2 YSLEER. Trimming removed 0 bases from V and 6 bases from J; junction bases left unmatched: 13. The CDR3 length is 17 residues. In DNA form, the CDR3 reads TGCGCCAGCAGCCAAGACCGGAGCGGACAGGGTCCCTCCGAGCAGTACTTC. This gives the protein CASSQDRSGQGPSEQYF.

CDR3 amino acids: CASSLRTESQPQHF. In DNA form, the CDR3 reads TGTGCCAGCAGCCTCCGGACAGAAAGTCAGCCCCAGCATTTT. The V call is TRBV7-2, the J call TRBJ1-5, with D possibly TRBD1 on 6 matching bases. This CDR3 is built from 14 residues. Germline V lookup: CDR1 SGHTA, CDR2 FQGNSA. V lost 5 bases, J lost 6 bases, and 14 bases lay in between.

This clone was detected a few times. The chain links TRBV5-8 to TRBJ1-1; D uncertain. Germline values: CDR1 SGHTS, CDR2 YDEGEE. The germline V and J ends were trimmed by 4 bases and 6 bases, with 22 bases remaining between them. CDR3 length: 16 amino acids. Here the CDR3 DNA reads TGTGCCAGCAGCAAGGAGGGTTCGTGGCAGGCAGCTGAAGCTTTCTTT. Amino acid sequence: CASSKEGSWQAAEAFF.

V gene TRBV27 combines with J gene TRBJ2-3; D is perhaps TRBD1 (6 bases). V was shortened by 4 bases and J by 0 bases, with 14 bases between the two germline ends. The V gene's germline CDR1 is MNHEY and CDR2 SMNVEV (reference sequence). The CDR3 is 16 residues long. CDR3 DNA: TGTGCCAGCAGTTACGGACAGTTTTCTAGCACAGATACGCAGTATTTT. It yields the protein CASSYGQFSSTDTQYF.

This clone was seen just once. This rearrangement joins TRBV28 to TRBJ2-1; 7 nucleotides agree with TRBD1. Germline V gene lookup returns CDR1 MDHEN and CDR2 SYDVKM. CDR3 size: 15 residues. J was trimmed by 4 bases and V by 3 bases; bases with no gene match: 6. CDR3 amino acids: CASSLRQGVYNEQFF. Written as DNA, the CDR3 is TGTGCCAGCAGTTTGAGGCAGGGGGTATACAATGAGCAGTTCTTC.

This clone has a handful of counts. The chain uses TRBV28 and TRBJ1-1; D gene ambiguous. The germline V and J ends were trimmed by 4 bases and 1 base, with 7 bases remaining between them. The CDR3 contains 13 residues. Germline CDR1 is MDHEN and CDR2 is SYDVKM. The CDR3 sequence is CASSWLGNTEAFF. The CDR3 DNA reads TGTGCCAGCAGTTGGCTTGGGAACACTGAAGCTTTCTTT.

The rearrangement joins TRBV5-4 to TRBJ1-2, with 10 bases that match TRBD1. CDR1 is SGHNT, CDR2 YYREEE, per germline (reference sequence). After removal of 4 bases from V and 4 bases from J, the junction contained 10 bases not matched to a gene. This CDR3 has 16 amino acids. The CDR3 sequence: CASSNSGTGDLYGYTF. DNA of the CDR3: TGTGCCAGCAGCAACTCCGGGACAGGGGACCTCTATGGCTACACCTTC.

The genes are TRBV28 and TRBJ2-7, with 8 bases lining up with TRBD1. This CDR3 spans 13 amino acids. Germline V lookup: CDR1 MDHEN, CDR2 SYDVKM. Trimming took 3 bases from V and 5 from J; bases not matched to a gene: 3. As DNA, the CDR3 is TGTGCCAGCAGTTTTCCGGACAGGGACGAGCAGTACTTC. Translating gives CASSFPDRDEQYF. The complete variable domain, with remaining parts taken from reference TRBV28 and TRBJ2-7, reads DVKVTQSSRYLVKRTGEKVFLECVQDMDHENMFWYRQDPGLGLRLIYFSYDVKMKEKGDIPEGYSVSREKKERFSLILESASTNQTSMYLCASSFPDRDEQYFGPGTRLTVT.

This clone was recorded a few times. This chain uses TRBV19 with TRBJ1-1, with a tentative D call TRBD1 (6 bases). CDR3 length: 16 residues. Trimming stripped 5 bases from V and 0 bases from J, with 16 bases between. Germline assignment: CDR1 LNHDA and CDR2 SQIVND (reference sequence). This CDR3 is CASSSEGTLLNTEAFF. CDR3 coding DNA: TGTGCCAGTAGTTCGGAAGGGACACTCTTGAACACTGAAGCTTTCTTT.